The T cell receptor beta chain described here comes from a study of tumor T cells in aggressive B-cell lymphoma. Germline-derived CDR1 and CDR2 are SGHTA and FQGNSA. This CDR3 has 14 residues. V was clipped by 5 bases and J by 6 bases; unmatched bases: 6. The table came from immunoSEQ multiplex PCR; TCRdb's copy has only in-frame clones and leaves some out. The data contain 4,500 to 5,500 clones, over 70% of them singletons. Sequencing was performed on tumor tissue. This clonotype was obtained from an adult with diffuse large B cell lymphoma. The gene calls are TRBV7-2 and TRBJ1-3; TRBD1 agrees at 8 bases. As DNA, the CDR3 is TGTGCCAGCAGCCCTCGGACAGGGTTAAACACCATATATTTT. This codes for CASSPRTGLNTIYF.